The 9 T cell receptor beta chains reported below all come from one sample, sequenced in a study of blood T cell repertoires in COVID-19. TCRdb's table, derived via immunoSEQ multiplex PCR, lists solely in-frame clones and lacks some. The data contain some 150,000 clones, approximately 80% of them singletons. The sample consisted of peripheral blood. The receptors were sampled from a man between 60 and 75 years old with active or convalescent COVID-19.

V usage is TRBV9 and J usage is TRBJ2-2; D not resolved. The V end lost 4 bases, the J end lost 6 bases, and 16 bases lay between the germline ends. Germline assignment: CDR1 SGDLS and CDR2 YYNGEE. The CDR3 contains 15 residues. CDR3 bases: TGTGCCAGCAGCTCTCGAGGAGACTTTTCCGGGGAGCTGTTTTTT. Encoded protein: CASSSRGDFSGELFF.

This clone was seen only a few times. CDR3 protein: CATRGTYEQYF. DNA of the CDR3: TGTGCCACCCGGGGAACCTACGAGCAGTACTTC. The chain recombines TRBV19 with TRBJ2-7, with D perhaps matching TRBD2 (5 bases). With 10 bases removed from V and 2 bases from J, the gap between germline ends came to 9 bases. This CDR3 is 11 amino acids long. From germline, CDR1 is LNHDA and CDR2 SQIVND (reference sequence).

This clone is a singleton in its sample. The genes are TRBV5-5 and TRBJ1-2, with 7 positions matching TRBD1. This CDR3 spans 15 amino acids. V trimming: 3 bases; J trimming: 1 base; junction bases outside the gene matches: 6. Per germline, CDR1 SGHKS and CDR2 YYEKEE (reference sequence). CDR3 in amino acids: CASSSGQTFNYGYTF. CDR3 sequence (DNA): TGTGCCAGCAGCTCGGGACAGACATTTAACTATGGCTACACCTTC.

The rearrangement joins TRBV5-4 to TRBJ1-2; 7 bases fit TRBD1. The CDR3 is 13 amino acids. Unmatched junction bases numbered 5, after V lost 2 bases and J lost 7 bases. Germline loops: CDR1 SGHNT, CDR2 YYREEE (reference sequence). For the CDR3, the DNA is TGTGCCAGCAGCTTTGACAGGGCGGGTGGCTACACCTTC. Translation gives CASSFDRAGGYTF.

This clone was observed a handful of times. Other DNA sequences in this sample translate to the same CDR3. The V and J genes are TRBV3-1 (or the pseudogene TRBV3-2) and TRBJ2-6; 8 bases align to TRBD1. V shed 5 bases, J shed 2 bases, and the junction held 2 bases outside the gene matches. Germline V gene lookup returns CDR1 LGHDT and CDR2 YNNKEL (reference sequence). The CDR3 length is 15 residues. Written as DNA, the CDR3 is TGTGCCAGCAGCTCGGACAGGGCTGGGGCCAACGTCCTGACTTTC. It yields the protein CASSSDRAGANVLTF.

This clone was observed a few times. This chain uses TRBV25-1 with TRBJ1-5; a possible D gene is TRBD1 (5 bases). V gave up 4 bases and J gave up 6 bases, with 13 bases separating them. Per germline, CDR1 MGHDK and CDR2 SYGVNS. This CDR3 contains 14 residues. The CDR3 protein is CASSGIQGGQPQHF. The CDR3 DNA sequence: TGTGCCAGCAGTGGGATCCAGGGCGGTCAGCCCCAGCATTTT.

To note about this clone: Other nucleotide sequences in the sample specify the same CDR3. V gene TRBV18 combines with J gene TRBJ2-3, with TRBD2 matching over 11 bases. The germline V gene has CDR1 KGHSH and CDR2 LQKENI. This CDR3 contains 16 residues. V lost 3 bases and J lost 1; bases outside the gene matches: 3. As DNA, the CDR3 is TGTGCCAGCTCACCGGGGACTAGCGGTCGCACAGATACGCAGTATTTT. Protein product: CASSPGTSGRTDTQYF.

This chain uses TRBV2 with TRBJ2-2; D not certain. This CDR3 is built from 15 residues. The V gene's germline CDR1 is SNHLY and CDR2 FYNNEI. V lost 2 bases and J 3 bases, leaving 10 bases between the germline ends. The CDR3 DNA reads as TGTGCCAGCAGTGAAAACGGGTTGGACACCGGGGAGCTGTTTTTT. It translates to CASSENGLDTGELFF.

The rearrangement uses TRBV29-1 and TRBJ1-2; a possible D gene is TRBD1 (5 bases). Trimming removed 2 bases from V and 8 bases from J, with 6 bases in between. This CDR3 has 10 amino acids. Germline V gives CDR1 SQVTM, CDR2 ANQGSEA. The CDR3 nucleotides are TGCAGCGTTGAACAGGGAGGCTACACCTTC. This codes for CSVEQGGYTF.